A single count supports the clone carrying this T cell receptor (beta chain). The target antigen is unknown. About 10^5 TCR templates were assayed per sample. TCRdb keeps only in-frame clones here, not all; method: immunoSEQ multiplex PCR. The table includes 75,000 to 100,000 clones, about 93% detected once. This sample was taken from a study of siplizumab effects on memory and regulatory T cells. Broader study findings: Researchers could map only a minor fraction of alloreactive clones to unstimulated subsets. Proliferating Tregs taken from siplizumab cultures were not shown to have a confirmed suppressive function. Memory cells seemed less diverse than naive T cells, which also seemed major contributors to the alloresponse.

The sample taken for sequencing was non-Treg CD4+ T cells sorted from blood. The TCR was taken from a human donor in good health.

The CDR3 loop is CSVGASRETQYF. CDR3 coding DNA: TGCAGCGTTGGGGCTAGCCGAGAGACCCAGTACTTC. The chain has TRBV29-1 and TRBJ2-5; D perhaps matches TRBD2 (5 bases). CDR1 SQVTM and CDR2 ANQGSEA come from the germline V gene. Trimming cost V 4 bases and J 4 bases, with 10 bases left between them. The CDR3 has 12 residues.